The next 10 T cell receptor beta chains were all read from a single sample in a study of T cells in Graves' hyperthyroidism and ophthalmopathy. It was RNA transcripts that yielded the amplified TCR beta CDR3 regions. Carried out on the TCR CDR3, a first-round RT-PCR used the HTBI primer set. TCRdb passed the multiplex PCR reads through MiXCR, listing each CDR3 protein once. The table has hundreds of thousands of distinct CDR3 sequences, around 13% seen once. Material: blood. The receptors originated from a woman between 50 and 59 years old with Graves' ophthalmopathy.

This clonotype was counted only a few times. The chain is built from TRBV15 and TRBJ1-2; 8 nucleotides match TRBD1. The junction had 12 bases not matched to a gene; V was cut back by 1 base and J by 2 bases. Germline lookup yields CDR1 LNHNV and CDR2 YYDKDF (reference sequence). CDR3 size: 18 residues. In nucleotides, the CDR3 is TGTGCCACCAGCAGAGGAGTAACAGGGGGTGATTTGAACTATGGCTACACCTTC. Protein: CATSRGVTGGDLNYGYTF.

This clonotype turned up a few times. The rearrangement uses TRBV7-3 and TRBJ1-2, with D perhaps TRBD1 (5 bases). The germline gives CDR1 SGHTA, CDR2 FQGTGA. Trimming pared 6 bases from V and 3 bases from J, leaving 17 bases between. There are 15 residues in the CDR3. The CDR3 sequence is CASRKRPGTDYGYTF. The CDR3, as DNA: TGTGCCAGCAGGAAAAGGCCAGGGACGGACTATGGCTACACCTTC.

There are many counts of this clonotype. The gene calls are TRBV7-9 and TRBJ2-1; 7 bases fit TRBD2. The ends lost 3 bases at V and 0 bases at J; junction bases unmatched: 14. Germline values: CDR1 SEHNR, CDR2 FQNEAQ (reference sequence). CDR3 length equals 19 residues. DNA of the CDR3: TGTGCCAGCAGCTTTGGGTCTGCGCTCGGGAGGCTCTCCTACAATGAGCAGTTCTTC. This codes for CASSFGSALGRLSYNEQFF.

This clonotype was seen a few times. CDR3 loop: CASSRRSSGGRRDNEQFF. CDR3 nucleotide sequence: TGTGCCAGCTCACGACGGAGTAGCGGGGGGCGTCGGGACAATGAGCAGTTCTTC. V and J are TRBV18 and TRBJ2-1; 10 bases line up with TRBD2. The CDR3 runs 18 residues. Germline CDR1 KGHSH, CDR2 LQKENI. V lost 4 bases and J lost 5; bases outside the gene matches: 14.

This clonotype was observed many times. This chain connects TRBV6-2 or TRBV6-3 to TRBJ1-5; no firm D call. Trimming stripped 4 bases from V and 2 bases from J, with 9 bases between. Germline V CDR1 and CDR2: MNHEY, SVGEGT. The CDR3 has 14 residues. As DNA, the CDR3 is TGTGCCAGCAGTTTTCAGACCCGCAATCAGCCCCAGCATTTT. It encodes CASSFQTRNQPQHF.

This clonotype was counted many times. This CDR3 is CASSLQGAVDTQYF. The CDR3 nucleotides read TGTGCCAGCAGTTTGCAGGGGGCGGTAGATACGCAGTATTTT. The V call is TRBV28, the J call TRBJ2-3; 8 bases fit TRBD1. The CDR3 loop spans 14 amino acids. V was pared by 3 bases and J by 5 bases, with 4 bases of the junction left unmatched. CDR1 is MDHEN, CDR2 SYDVKM, per germline. The variable domain in full, with the rest retrieved from reference TRBV28 and TRBJ2-3, is DVKVTQSSRYLVKRTGEKVFLECVQDMDHENMFWYRQDPGLGLRLIYFSYDVKMKEKGDIPEGYSVSREKKERFSLILESASTNQTSMYLCASSLQGAVDTQYFGPGTRLTVL.

This clonotype was observed a few times. V is TRBV15 and J is TRBJ2-7, with D possibly TRBD1 on 5 matching bases. Per germline, CDR1 LNHNV and CDR2 YYDKDF (reference sequence). The CDR3 extends over 13 amino acids. Trimming removed 0 bases at V and 4 bases at J, with 7 bases between. In nucleotides, the CDR3 is TGTGCCACCAGCAGAGATCCAGGGTACGAGCAGTACTTC. This sequence encodes CATSRDPGYEQYF.

This clonotype was seen only a few times. The V and J genes are TRBV6-2 or TRBV6-3 and TRBJ2-7; D gene ambiguous. Looked up from germline, CDR1 is MNHEY and CDR2 is SVGEGT. The CDR3 loop spans 16 amino acids. V was shortened by 6 bases and J by 3 bases, with 21 bases between the two germline ends. For the CDR3, the DNA is TGTGCCAGCAGGGTCGGGCCAGAGTATTCTATCTACGAGCAGTACTTC. Translation gives CASRVGPEYSIYEQYF.

This clonotype occurred many times. This chain links TRBV7-2 with TRBJ2-1; D perhaps matches TRBD1 (5 bases). Trimming stripped 1 base from V and 3 bases from J, with 7 bases between. There are 14 residues in the CDR3. Germline V lookup: CDR1 SGHTA, CDR2 FQGNSA. Here the CDR3 DNA reads TGTGCCAGCAGCTTAGAGGACAACTACAATGAGCAGTTCTTC. It translates to CASSLEDNYNEQFF.

This clonotype was observed at least ten times. This chain links TRBV27 with TRBJ1-5; TRBD1 matches 12 bases. There are 18 residues in the CDR3. The V gene end was trimmed by 2 bases and the J gene end by 6 bases; junction bases not matched to a gene: 11. CDR1 and CDR2 from the germline V gene are MNHEY and SMNVEV (reference sequence). The CDR3 DNA reads TGTGCCAGCAGTTTAAAGGCGGCGGGACAGGGGGCGGGTCAGCCCCAGCATTTT. Protein: CASSLKAAGQGAGQPQHF.